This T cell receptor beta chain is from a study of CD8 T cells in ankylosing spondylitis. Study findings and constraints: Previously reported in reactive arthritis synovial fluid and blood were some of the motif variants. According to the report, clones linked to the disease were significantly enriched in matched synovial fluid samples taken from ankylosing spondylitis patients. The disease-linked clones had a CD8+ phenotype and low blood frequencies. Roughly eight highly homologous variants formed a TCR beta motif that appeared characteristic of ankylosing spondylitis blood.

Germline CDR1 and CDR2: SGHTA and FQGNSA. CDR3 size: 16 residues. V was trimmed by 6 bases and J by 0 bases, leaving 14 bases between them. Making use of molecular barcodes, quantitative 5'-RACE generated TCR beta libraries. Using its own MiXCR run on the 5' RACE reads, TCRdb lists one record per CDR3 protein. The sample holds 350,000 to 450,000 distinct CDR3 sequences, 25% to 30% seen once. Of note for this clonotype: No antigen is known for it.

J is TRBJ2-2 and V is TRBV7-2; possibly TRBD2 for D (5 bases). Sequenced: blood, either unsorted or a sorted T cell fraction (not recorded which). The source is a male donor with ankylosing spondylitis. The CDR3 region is CASSPTRAANTGELFF. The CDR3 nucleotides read TGTGCCAGCAGTCCTACAAGAGCGGCGAACACCGGGGAGCTGTTTTTT. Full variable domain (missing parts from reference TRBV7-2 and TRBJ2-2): GAGVSQSPSNKVTEKGKDVELRCDPISGHTALYWYRQSLGQGLEFLIYFQGNSAPDKSGLPSDRFSAERTGGSVSTLTIQRTQQEDSAVYLCASSPTRAANTGELFFGEGSRLTVL.